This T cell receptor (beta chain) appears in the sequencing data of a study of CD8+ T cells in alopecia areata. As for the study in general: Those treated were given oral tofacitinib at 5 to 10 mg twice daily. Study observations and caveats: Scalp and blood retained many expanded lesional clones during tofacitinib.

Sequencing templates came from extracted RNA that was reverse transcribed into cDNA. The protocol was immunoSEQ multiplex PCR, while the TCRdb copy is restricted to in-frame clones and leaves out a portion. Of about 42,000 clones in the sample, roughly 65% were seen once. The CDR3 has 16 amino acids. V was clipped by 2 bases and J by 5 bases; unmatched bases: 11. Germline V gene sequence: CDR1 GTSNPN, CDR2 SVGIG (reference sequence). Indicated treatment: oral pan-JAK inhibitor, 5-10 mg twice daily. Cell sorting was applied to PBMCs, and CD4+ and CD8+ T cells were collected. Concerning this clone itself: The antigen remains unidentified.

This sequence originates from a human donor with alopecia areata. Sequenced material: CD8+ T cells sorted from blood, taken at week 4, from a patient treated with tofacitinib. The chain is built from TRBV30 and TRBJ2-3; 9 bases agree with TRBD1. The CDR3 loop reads CAWSIPWTGEGDTQYF. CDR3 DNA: TGTGCCTGGAGTATCCCTTGGACAGGGGAGGGAGATACGCAGTATTTT.